This TCR beta chain was sequenced for a study of blood T cell repertoires in COVID-19. As for the study in general: The United States, Italy and Spain provided the acute and convalescent COVID-19 samples. From T cells, B-cell-depleted T cells, or PBMCs came the material, which was cDNA or gDNA.

CDR3 length: 14 residues. Germline lookup yields CDR1 SQVTM and CDR2 ANQGSEA. V dropped 4 bases and J dropped 5; count of bases not matched to a gene: 10. Original analysis: It was from reference gene primer amplification that nucleated cell counts were estimated. This table comes from immunoSEQ multiplex PCR, and its TCRdb copy is limited to in-frame clones, with some not included. From that table come the V and J calls and clone size; the DNA was used to work out D and trimming. The top ten clones hold 20% of a sample with 210,000 or so clones, 84% of them seen once. The chain has TRBV29-1 and TRBJ2-5; 7 nucleotides line up with TRBD1. The sample comprised peripheral blood. The TCR comes from a human donor in a cohort sampled during active COVID-19. The CDR3 region has the DNA TGCAGCGTTGGTGTGACAGGGAACATCGAGACCCAGTACTTC. Translation gives CSVGVTGNIETQYF.